The T cell receptor (beta chain) under discussion was sequenced for a study of shared clonotypes between healthy human individuals. Some clones are missing from TCRdb's copy, which holds only in-frame ones; the method was immunoSEQ multiplex PCR. Here the sample spans over 950,000 clones, around three quarters being singletons. Germline V gene sequence: CDR1 LNHDA, CDR2 SQIVND (reference sequence). CDR3 length equals 13 residues. V lost 7 bases, J lost 5 bases, and 12 bases lay in between. This chain connects TRBV19 to TRBJ2-1; D is undetermined. The sequenced material came from memory CD4+ T cells from PBMCs. Subset meaning: CD45RA-negative fraction. The clonotype was recovered from a man between 18 and 35 years old in good health. Some clones in this sample may be carry-over from other donors' samples. CDR3 amino acids: CASTSRSDNEQFF. The CDR3 DNA follows: TGTGCCAGTACATCGCGATCTGACAATGAGCAGTTCTTC.